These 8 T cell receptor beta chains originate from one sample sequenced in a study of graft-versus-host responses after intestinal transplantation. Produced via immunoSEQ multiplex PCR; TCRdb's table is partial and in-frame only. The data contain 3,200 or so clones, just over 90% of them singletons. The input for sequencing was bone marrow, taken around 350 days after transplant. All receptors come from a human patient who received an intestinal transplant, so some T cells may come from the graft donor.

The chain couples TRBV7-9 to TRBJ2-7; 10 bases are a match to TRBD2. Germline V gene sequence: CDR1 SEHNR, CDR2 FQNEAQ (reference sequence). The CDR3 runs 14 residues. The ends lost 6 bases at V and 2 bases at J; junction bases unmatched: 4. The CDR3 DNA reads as TGTGCCAGCAGTACAGCGGGGGGGGCCTACGAGCAGTACTTC. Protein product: CASSTAGGAYEQYF.

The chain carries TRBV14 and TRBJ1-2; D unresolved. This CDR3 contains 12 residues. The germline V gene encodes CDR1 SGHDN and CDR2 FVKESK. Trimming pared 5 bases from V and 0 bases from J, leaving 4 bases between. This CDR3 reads CASSVANYGYTF. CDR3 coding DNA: TGTGCCAGCAGCGTAGCTAACTATGGCTACACCTTC. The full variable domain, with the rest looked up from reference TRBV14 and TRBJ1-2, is EAGVTQFPSHSVIEKGQTVTLRCDPISGHDNLYWYRRVMGKEIKFLLHFVKESKQDESGMPNNRFLAERTGGTYSTLKVQPAELEDSGVYFCASSVANYGYTFGSGTRLTVV.

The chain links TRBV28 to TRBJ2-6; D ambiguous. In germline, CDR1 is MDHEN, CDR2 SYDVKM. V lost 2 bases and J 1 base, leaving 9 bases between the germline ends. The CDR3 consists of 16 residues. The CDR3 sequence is CASSLRGVSGANVLTF. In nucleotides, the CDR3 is TGTGCCAGCAGTTTAAGAGGAGTTTCTGGGGCCAACGTCCTGACTTTC.

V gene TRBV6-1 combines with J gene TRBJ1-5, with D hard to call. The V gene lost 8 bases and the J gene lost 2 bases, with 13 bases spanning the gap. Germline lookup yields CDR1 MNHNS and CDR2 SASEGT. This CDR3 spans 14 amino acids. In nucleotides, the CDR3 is TGTGCCAGCTCCGACTCGCTAGGCAATCAGCCCCAGCATTTT. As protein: CASSDSLGNQPQHF.

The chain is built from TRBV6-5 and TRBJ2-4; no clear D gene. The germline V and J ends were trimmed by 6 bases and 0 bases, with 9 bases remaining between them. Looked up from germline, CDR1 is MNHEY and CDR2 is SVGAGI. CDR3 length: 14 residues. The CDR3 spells CASSPSLAKNIQYF. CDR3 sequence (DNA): TGTGCCAGCAGCCCATCCCTAGCCAAAAACATTCAGTACTTC.

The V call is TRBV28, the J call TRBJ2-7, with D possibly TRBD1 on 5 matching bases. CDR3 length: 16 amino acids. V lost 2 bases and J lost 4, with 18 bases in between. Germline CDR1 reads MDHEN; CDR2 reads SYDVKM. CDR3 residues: CASSLVLGPGRYEQYF. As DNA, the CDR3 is TGTGCCAGCAGTTTAGTATTGGGGCCCGGTCGGTACGAGCAGTACTTC. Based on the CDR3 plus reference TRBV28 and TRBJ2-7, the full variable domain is DVKVTQSSRYLVKRTGEKVFLECVQDMDHENMFWYRQDPGLGLRLIYFSYDVKMKEKGDIPEGYSVSREKKERFSLILESASTNQTSMYLCASSLVLGPGRYEQYFGPGTRLTVT.

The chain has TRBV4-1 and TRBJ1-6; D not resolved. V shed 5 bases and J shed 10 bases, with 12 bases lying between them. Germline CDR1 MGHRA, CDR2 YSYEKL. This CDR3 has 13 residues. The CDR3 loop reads CASSDPGGSPLHF. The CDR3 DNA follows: TGCGCCAGCAGCGATCCCGGAGGATCACCCCTCCACTTT.

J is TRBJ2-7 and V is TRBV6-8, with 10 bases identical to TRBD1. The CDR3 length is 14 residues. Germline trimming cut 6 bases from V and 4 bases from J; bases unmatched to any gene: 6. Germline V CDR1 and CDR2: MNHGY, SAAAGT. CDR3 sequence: CASRMPGQGYEQYF. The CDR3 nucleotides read TGTGCCAGCAGGATGCCGGGACAGGGGTACGAGCAGTACTTC.